This record looks at one TCR beta chain sequence and its context. Generated by immunoSEQ multiplex PCR, the TCRdb table keeps only in-frame clones and is missing some. This table holds fewer than 250,000 clones, about 87% found once. The V end lost 2 bases, the J end lost 6 bases, and 13 bases lay between the germline ends. CDR1 and CDR2 from the germline V gene are MNHEY and SVGAGI. The CDR3 contains 15 residues. The sample comes from a study of blood T cell repertoires in COVID-19. Study details: Sites in the United States, Italy and Spain provided acute and convalescent COVID-19 samples.

This study enrolled people aged about 18 to 100 from 20 to 25 US geographic areas. This sequence joins TRBV6-5 and TRBJ2-2; TRBD2 might be the D (6 bases). The clonotype comes from a man in his fifties who had been exposed to COVID-19. The sequenced material came from PBMCs or T cells enriched from blood (not recorded which). The CDR3 DNA sequence: TGTGCCAGCAGTTACGGGGGGTTAATGGCCGGGGAGCTGTTTTTT. Its protein is CASSYGGLMAGELFF.